This note documents a single T cell receptor beta chain sequence. Indicated treatment: preoperative locoregional IRX-2 cytokine immunotherapy. Patients received preoperative, locoregional IRX-2 cytokine immunotherapy in a phase Ib study. This specimen belongs to a study of preoperative IRX-2 immunotherapy in early breast cancer. Sequencing was performed with immunoSEQ multiplex PCR; in TCRdb, only in-frame clones are kept and a portion is missing. This sample yields some 30,000 clones, of which 83% are seen a single time; around 2.5% belongs to the top ten. With V trimmed by 7 bases and J by 2 bases, 11 bases remained unmatched. The V gene's germline CDR1 is MDHEN and CDR2 SYDVKM. The CDR3 spans 17 residues.

This sample comprised lymph node tissue, obtained from a patient treated with IRX-2 immunotherapy. The sequence derives from a human donor with breast cancer. The rearrangement links TRBV28 to TRBJ2-6, with 7 positions matching TRBD1. The CDR3 DNA follows: TGTGCCAGCACCTTGGGACAGACTTCAGCTGGGGCCAACGTCCTGACTTTC. Translating gives CASTLGQTSAGANVLTF. Looking up the rest from reference TRBV28 and TRBJ2-6 gives the full variable domain: DVKVTQSSRYLVKRTGEKVFLECVQDMDHENMFWYRQDPGLGLRLIYFSYDVKMKEKGDIPEGYSVSREKKERFSLILESASTNQTSMYLCASTLGQTSAGANVLTFGAGSRLTVL.